The 17 T cell receptor beta chains below come from one sample, sequenced in a study of CD8+CD57+ T cells in acquired aplastic anemia. TCR beta VDJ and CDR3 were profiled, and genomic DNA was the template. TCRdb used MiXCR to reprocess the reads, holding one entry per CDR3 protein. The sample consists of about 270,000 distinct CDR3 sequences, approximately 86% of them appearing once. Flow cytometry had shown expanded CD8+CD57+ cells in the patients chosen for sequencing. The source material was sorted CD4+, CD8+, or CD8+CD57+ T cells (not recorded which) from PBMCs. The receptors shown here come from a human donor with aplastic anemia.

In the case of this clonotype: It is likely a read error, because the conserved phenylalanine at the end of the CDR3 is missing. Because the CDR3's place on the DNA is in doubt, the DNA is left out and the CDR3 is given as listed by TCRdb. The chain employs TRBV11-3 and TRBJ1-5; TRBD1, the D gene given by the table, was not confirmed from the DNA. Germline values: CDR1 SGHNT, CDR2 YENEEA. The length of the CDR3 is 13 amino acids, counting both ends. CDR3 protein: CASSLDRTGPTEA.

The rearrangement joins TRBV7-9 to TRBJ2-3, with 11 bases fitting TRBD2. V shed 1 base and J 13 bases; nucleotides not matched to a gene: 10. The germline CDR1 and CDR2 sequences are SEHNR and FQNEAQ (reference sequence). The CDR3 runs 15 residues. The CDR3 DNA is TGTGCCAGCAGCTTAGGGGGACTAGCGGTGATACAAGAGTATTTT. It codes for CASSLGGLAVIQEYF.

The chain is built from TRBV7-9 and TRBJ1-6; 7 bases are a match to TRBD1. The V gene end was trimmed by 8 bases and the J gene end by 13 bases; junction bases not matched to a gene: 20. CDR3 length equals 16 residues. Germline V CDR1 and CDR2: SEHNR, FQNEAQ (reference sequence). CDR3 nucleotides: TGTGCCAGCTCACATGGACAGGATCCCTATAATTTCCCCCTCCACTTT. This translates into CASSHGQDPYNFPLHF.

Points on this clonotype: Relative to the germline gene, one junction end is altered; a read error may explain this. The genes are TRBV7-8 and TRBJ2-3, with 10 bases lining up with TRBD1. CDR1 is SGHVS, CDR2 FQNEAQ, per germline. The CDR3 runs 14 residues. The CDR3 reads CASSLGGTGVNYGF. The CDR3 bases are TGTGCCAGCAGCTTAGGGGGGACAGGGGTGAATTATGGCTTT.

Comments on this clonotype: This is likely a read error, given that the CDR3 carries no conserved phenylalanine or tryptophan at its end. V usage is TRBV7-3 and J usage is TRBJ2-7; D might be TRBD1 or TRBD2, each matching 6 bases. The CDR3 contains 13 residues. Trimming removed 5 bases at V and 9 bases at J, with 17 bases between. Germline loops: CDR1 SGHTA, CDR2 FQGTGA. In nucleotides, the CDR3 is TGTGCCAGCAGCCTAGAGGGGGACTGGGGGCAGTACCTG. It codes for CASSLEGDWGQYL.

The CDR3 is CASSPRTGDHTDTYF. The CDR3 region has the DNA TGTGCCAGCAGCCCCCGGACAGGGGATCACACAGATACGTATTTT. The V call is TRBV7-9, the J call TRBJ1-3; 9 positions match TRBD1. The CDR3 is made up of 15 amino acids. Germline loops: CDR1 SEHNR, CDR2 FQNEAQ (reference sequence). Trimming took 5 bases from V and 16 from J; bases not matched to a gene: 18.

The genes are TRBV7-9 and TRBJ2-2; D is unresolved. Germline V gene data show CDR1 as SEHNR and CDR2 as FQNEAQ (reference sequence). V was clipped by 7 bases and J by 2 bases, with 5 bases between them. The CDR3 is 12 amino acids. CDR3 bases: TGTGCCAGCAACCGTAACACCGGGGAGCTGTTTTTT. Its protein is CASNRNTGELFF. Together with reference TRBV7-9 and TRBJ2-2, the CDR3 gives the full variable domain: DTGVSQNPRHKITKRGQNVTFRCDPISEHNRLYWYRQTLGQGPEFLTYFQNEAQLEKSRLLSDRFSAERPKGSFSTLEIQRTEQGDSAMYLCASNRNTGELFFGEGSRLTVL.

Notes on this clonotype: Since the CDR3 does not end with the conserved phenylalanine or tryptophan, this likely comes from a read error. Because the CDR3's place on the DNA is in doubt, the DNA is left out and the CDR3 is given as listed by TCRdb. The rearrangement joins TRBV7-3 to TRBJ2-3; the table names TRBD1, a call not compared with the DNA. A total of 14 residues make up the CDR3, ends included. CDR1 SGHTA and CDR2 FQGTGA come from the germline V gene. The CDR3 here is CASSLAGGGQYDEL.

This clonotype appeared a few times. The rearrangement uses TRBV29-1 and TRBJ1-4; D perhaps matches TRBD1 (5 bases). This CDR3 has 11 amino acids. Trimming shortened V by 7 bases and J by 3 bases, and 6 bases separated the two germline ends. CDR1 is SQVTM and CDR2 is ANQGSEA in the germline V gene. CDR3 coding DNA: TGCAGCGGAGGGGCTAATGAAAAACTGTTTTTT. Translating gives CSGGANEKLFF.

This chain joins TRBV12-3 or TRBV12-4 and TRBJ2-3; D is unclear. The CDR3 is 12 amino acids. Trimming pared 6 bases from V and 4 bases from J, leaving 8 bases between. The CDR3 DNA reads TGTGCCAGCAGACAAGGGTCAGATACGCAGTATTTT. Translating it yields CASRQGSDTQYF.

V and J are TRBV5-6 and TRBJ1-2; 8 bases are a match to TRBD1. The germline V gene encodes CDR1 SGHDT and CDR2 YYEEEE. This CDR3 region has 16 residues. V was clipped by 4 bases and J by 3 bases; unmatched bases: 11. CDR3 in amino acids: CASSHTDRGLDYGYTF. The CDR3 bases are TGTGCCAGCAGCCATACAGACAGGGGCTTGGACTATGGCTACACCTTC.

The J gene is TRBJ1-2, the V gene TRBV11-2; D gene ambiguous. Germline V CDR1 and CDR2: SGHAT, FQNNGV. The CDR3 runs to 13 residues. V was pared by 5 bases and J by 0 bases, with 7 bases between. CDR3 DNA sequence: TGTGCCAGCAGCACGGCCTCTAACTATGGCTACACCTTC. Protein product: CASSTASNYGYTF.

This clonotype was seen more than once but under ten times. No DNA is shown, since the ends of the CDR3 on it are uncertain; the CDR3 is the one TCRdb lists. The chain combines TRBV7-9 with TRBJ2-7; TRBD1 was called by the table and not checked on the DNA. CDR1 is SEHNR and CDR2 is FQNEAQ in the germline V gene (reference sequence). The CDR3 has 18 residues if both end residues are counted. The chain's CDR3 is CASSLVPGELFFAYEQYV.

Remarks on this clonotype: A read error is likely, as this CDR3 ends without the conserved phenylalanine or tryptophan. The V and J genes are TRBV9 and TRBJ1-6, with D unresolved. Germline V CDR1 and CDR2: SGDLS, YYNGEE. This CDR3 is 13 amino acids long. The V gene lost 5 bases and the J gene lost 13 bases, with 16 bases spanning the gap. DNA for the CDR3: TGTGCCAGCAGTGAAGTTCCACCGCCCCCCCTCCACATT. Protein sequence: CASSEVPPPPLHI.

The chain uses TRBV19 and TRBJ1-2; 11 bases align to TRBD1. Losses at the gene ends were 6 bases for V and 8 bases for J; bases not matched to a gene: 5. Germline V gives CDR1 LNHDA, CDR2 SQIVND (reference sequence). The CDR3 extends over 13 amino acids. The CDR3 nucleotides are TGTGCCAGTAGCCTGGACAGGGGGCAAGGCTACACCTTC. Its translation: CASSLDRGQGYTF.

Concerning this clonotype: The junction differs from germline at one of its ends, possibly a read error. J is TRBJ1-1 and V is TRBV7-8; D gene uncertain. Per the germline V gene, CDR1 is SGHVS and CDR2 is FQNEAQ. The CDR3 length is 13 residues. CDR3 nucleotides: TGTGCCAGCAGCTCAGCCAGTAGCACCGAAACGCAGTTT. This encodes CASSSASSTETQF.

The chain joins TRBV6-1 to TRBJ1-1; D gene uncertain. V dropped 3 bases and J dropped 11 bases, with 10 bases sitting between them. Germline assignment: CDR1 MNHNS and CDR2 SASEGT. This CDR3 has 11 residues. This CDR3 reads CASSEKVPAFF. CDR3 bases: TGTGCCAGCAGTGAGAAGGTTCCTGCTTTCTTT.